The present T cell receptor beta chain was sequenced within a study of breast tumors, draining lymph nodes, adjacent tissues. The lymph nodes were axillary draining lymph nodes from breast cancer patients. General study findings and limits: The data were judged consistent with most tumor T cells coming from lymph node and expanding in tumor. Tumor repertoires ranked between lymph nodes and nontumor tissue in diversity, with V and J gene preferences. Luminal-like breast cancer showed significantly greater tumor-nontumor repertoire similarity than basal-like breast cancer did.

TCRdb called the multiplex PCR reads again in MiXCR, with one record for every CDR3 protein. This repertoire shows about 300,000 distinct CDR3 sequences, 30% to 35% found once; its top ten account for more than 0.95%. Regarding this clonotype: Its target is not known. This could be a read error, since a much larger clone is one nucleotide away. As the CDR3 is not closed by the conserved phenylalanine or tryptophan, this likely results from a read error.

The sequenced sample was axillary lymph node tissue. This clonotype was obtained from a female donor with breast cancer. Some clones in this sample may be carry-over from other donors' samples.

The CDR3 sequence: CAWSVVAGYGYTL. The CDR3 DNA sequence: TGTGCCTGGAGTGTTGTGGCAGGCTATGGCTACACCCTC. The genes are TRBV30 and TRBJ1-2; D not certain. The germline V gene encodes CDR1 GTSNPN and CDR2 SVGIG (reference sequence). This CDR3 is built from 13 residues. Deletions cut 0 bases from V and 4 bases from J, with 9 bases between.